A selection of T cell receptor beta chains follows, all from one sample in a study of OX40 agonist ivuxolimab in advanced cancers. The protocol was immunoSEQ multiplex PCR, while the TCRdb copy is restricted to in-frame clones and leaves out a portion. In the table there are about 86,000 clones, around 90% of which are singletons. The sequenced sample was CD4+ or CD8+ T cells sorted from blood, obtained in a trial of the OX40 agonist ivuxolimab. The receptors stem from an adult with an advanced solid tumor such as melanoma, head and neck, liver or kidney cancer. The CDR3 runs from the conserved cysteine through the conserved F or W. Each record gives: V gene, D gene, J gene, CDR3 protein. D genes are given only for firm matches.

>TRBV18|TRBD1|TRBJ1-2
CASSPYDPTGYGYTF
>TRBV28|-|TRBJ1-3
CASSLLGGPGNTIYF
>TRBV11-2|TRBD2|TRBJ2-2
CASSSIAGLNTGELFF
>TRBV5-6|-|TRBJ1-1
CASSHIRGNTEAFF
>TRBV30|-|TRBJ1-1
CAWQVNTEAFF
>TRBV10-1|-|TRBJ2-2
CASSVRGNTGELFF
>TRBV5-4|TRBD2|TRBJ2-5
CASSSTRLAGYQETQYF
>TRBV7-3|-|TRBJ1-1
CASSLIGPWEGGITEAFF
>TRBV7-9|-|TRBJ1-1
CATRGMNTEAFF
>TRBV27|-|TRBJ2-1
CASSLISGYNEQFF
>TRBV5-4|-|TRBJ1-2
CASSPARYSANYGYTF
>TRBV4-1|TRBD1|TRBJ2-7
CASSQFGQGVISYEQYF
>TRBV29-1|TRBD1|TRBJ2-7
CSYRDSSTYEQYF
>TRBV10-1|TRBD1|TRBJ2-5
CASRDRVKTQYF
>TRBV19|TRBD1|TRBJ1-4
CASKETGKEKLFF
>TRBV11-1|-|TRBJ2-7
CASSLRGYEQYF
>TRBV30|-|TRBJ1-2
CAWSVQGVDGYTF
>TRBV11-3|TRBD1|TRBJ2-7
CASRDRGSYEQYF
>TRBV28|-|TRBJ2-7
CASSLWVGRSGGGDYEQYF
>TRBV29-1|TRBD2|TRBJ2-2
CSVSLAGVYTGELFF
>TRBV19|-|TRBJ2-7
CASSIAKNYEQYF
>TRBV5-4|-|TRBJ1-4
CASSSAVGGVEKLFF
>TRBV30|-|TRBJ1-1
CACGTLNTEAFF
>TRBV11-2|-|TRBJ1-3
CASSLGQSRGNTIYF
>TRBV6-5|-|TRBJ2-1
CASRRTGRNNEQFF
>TRBV6-1|TRBD2|-
CASSEMGLDTYEQYF
>TRBV19|-|TRBJ1-1
CASSIPSYTEAFF
>TRBV7-9|TRBD1|TRBJ1-4
CASSSPGGPNEKLFF
>TRBV7-3|-|TRBJ2-3
CASSLDSLSTDTQYF
>TRBV4-2|TRBD1|TRBJ2-7
CASRKVDRGEYDEQYF
>TRBV19|TRBD2|TRBJ2-7
CASSITAGGSYEQYF
>TRBV4-1|-|TRBJ1-1
CASSQGRDTEAFF
>TRBV27|TRBD1|TRBJ2-7
CASRWTGGYEQYF
>TRBV7-2|-|TRBJ1-6
CASSQSGQGNSPLHF
>TRBV27|TRBD2|TRBJ2-3
CASSLLGGSLTDTQYF
>TRBV15|TRBD2|TRBJ2-3
CATSREGLAGRDTQYF
>TRBV30|-|TRBJ1-2
CAWSAGIKGYGYTF
>TRBV2|-|TRBJ1-4
CASLLSGVTNEKLFF
>TRBV29-1|-|TRBJ1-1
CSVIKGDTEAFF
>TRBV7-3|TRBD2|TRBJ2-1
CASSSQSLAGGRDEQFF